This entry describes one TCR beta chain. The antigen is unknown. This sample was included in a study of CD8 T cells in ankylosing spondylitis. Regarding the study as a whole: Disease-linked clones were CD8+ and relatively rare in peripheral blood. The study identified a TCR beta motif of several highly homologous variants that appeared characteristic of ankylosing spondylitis blood.

Generation of TCR beta libraries employed quantitative 5'-RACE incorporating molecular barcodes. Each CDR3 protein gets one entry after TCRdb re-called the 5' RACE reads with MiXCR. Of about 840,000 distinct CDR3 sequences in the sample, 12% are singletons; the top ten hold 0.51%. Germline CDR1 reads MNHEY; CDR2 reads SMNVEV (reference sequence). The CDR3 consists of 16 residues. After removal of 0 bases from V and 6 bases from J, the junction contained 4 bases not matched to a gene. What was sequenced was blood, either unsorted or a sorted T cell fraction (not recorded which). The sequence was obtained from a male donor with ankylosing spondylitis. This chain connects TRBV27 to TRBJ2-2, with 10 bases fitting TRBD1. The CDR3 loop is CASSLSGQGRAGELFF. Written as DNA, the CDR3 is TGTGCCAGCAGTTTATCGGGACAGGGGAGAGCCGGGGAGCTGTTTTTT.